This T cell receptor beta chain emerged from a study of T cell repertoires in cytomegalovirus infection. Study information: Matching HLA type, along with CMV infection, was indicated by public TCR beta signatures.

About this clonotype: Its specificity is not known.

TCRdb reprocessed the reads with MiXCR, giving one entry per CDR3 protein. Of roughly 54,000 distinct CDR3 sequences in the sample, more than 25% were seen once. V was clipped by 4 bases and J by 1 base, with 14 bases between them. CDR1 and CDR2 (germline): SGHRS, YFSETQ. The CDR3 runs 15 residues. The sequence was obtained from a human donor in good health (CMV status not recorded). Some clones in this sample may be carry-over from other donors' samples. The rearrangement joins TRBV5-1 to TRBJ2-5, with D perhaps matching TRBD1 (5 bases). Sequences were obtained from PBMCs, sequenced either directly or after in vitro stimulation (not recorded which). This chain's CDR3 is CASSTQTGFQETQYF. The CDR3 nucleotides are TGCGCCAGCAGCACGCAAACAGGATTCCAAGAGACCCAGTACTTC.